The 17 T cell receptor beta chains below all came from one sample that was sequenced in a study of T cell repertoires and HLA-DP antigens. Method: immunoSEQ multiplex PCR; TCRdb's copy keeps in-frame clones and lacks some. The data show about 110,000 clones, around 93% seen once. The antigens of these receptors remain unknown. Sequenced material: CD4+ T cells from PBMCs. These receptors came from a woman aged 18-29 years in good health and CMV-seronegative.

V and J are TRBV7-2 and TRBJ2-5; a possible D gene is TRBD1 (6 bases). CDR1 is SGHTA, CDR2 FQGNSA, per germline. The CDR3 totals 14 residues. V lost 4 bases and J lost 4, with 13 bases in between. CDR3 bases: TGTGCCAGCAGCTACAGGGCTATCGGAGAGACCCAGTACTTC. It codes for CASSYRAIGETQYF.

A single count supports this clone. This sequence joins TRBV6-6 and TRBJ2-7; 10 nucleotides agree with TRBD2. This CDR3 has 15 residues. Trimming cost V 3 bases and J 4 bases; bases outside gene matches: 6. CDR1 MNHNY and CDR2 SVGAGI come from the germline V gene (reference sequence). In DNA form, the CDR3 reads TGTGCCAGCAGTTATGATCCTAGCGGGAGTTACGAGCAGTACTTC. Its protein product is CASSYDPSGSYEQYF.

This chain links TRBV7-2 with TRBJ2-7; D ambiguous. CDR3 length: 14 residues. Germline-derived CDR1 and CDR2 are SGHTA and FQGNSA. V gave up 5 bases and J gave up 5 bases, with 16 bases separating them. The CDR3 coding sequence is TGTGCCAGCAGCCCCTCTGGTTGGTTCGACGAGCAGTACGTC. It codes for CASSPSGWFDEQYV.

This chain uses TRBV27 with TRBJ2-4; 7 bases match TRBD2. This CDR3 has 15 amino acids. With 6 bases clipped from V and 3 bases from J, the junction kept 8 bases outside the gene matches. CDR1 and CDR2 (germline): MNHEY, SMNVEV (reference sequence). CDR3: CASREWGGDKNIQYF. CDR3 bases: TGTGCCAGCAGAGAATGGGGGGGGGACAAAAACATTCAGTACTTC.

The chain combines TRBV5-6 with TRBJ2-5, with TRBD2 matching over 15 bases. The V gene end was trimmed by 2 bases and the J gene end by 1 base; junction bases not matched to a gene: 9. The germline V gene encodes CDR1 SGHDT and CDR2 YYEEEE. CDR3 length: 19 residues. CDR3 region: CASSLRWTSGGVGQETQYF. In DNA form, the CDR3 reads TGTGCCAGCAGCTTAAGGTGGACTAGCGGGGGGGTAGGCCAAGAGACCCAGTACTTC. Filled out from reference TRBV5-6 and TRBJ2-5, the complete variable domain reads DAGVTQSPTHLIKTRGQQVTLRCSPKSGHDTVSWYQQALGQGPQFIFQYYEEEERQRGNFPDRFSGHQFPNYSSELNVNALLLGDSALYLCASSLRWTSGGVGQETQYFGPGTRLLVL.

The rearrangement joins TRBV28 to TRBJ1-4; 7 bases are shared with TRBD1. In germline, CDR1 is MDHEN, CDR2 SYDVKM. Trimming cost V 4 bases and J 6 bases; bases outside gene matches: 2. CDR3 size: 13 residues. The CDR3 sequence is CASSSQGDEKLFF. CDR3 sequence (DNA): TGTGCCAGCAGTTCCCAGGGGGATGAAAAACTGTTTTTT.

J is TRBJ2-7 and V is TRBV29-1, with 7 positions matching TRBD2. With 1 base clipped from V and 6 bases from J, the junction kept 3 bases outside the gene matches. The CDR3 is 12 residues long. Germline V gene sequence: CDR1 SQVTM, CDR2 ANQGSEA. The CDR3 DNA reads TGCAGCGTTGAAGGCGGGAGCCTCGAGCAGTACTTC. Protein product: CSVEGGSLEQYF.

V and J are TRBV10-3 and TRBJ2-1; TRBD2 matches 12 bases. The CDR3 extends over 18 amino acids. Per germline, CDR1 ENHRY and CDR2 SYGVKD. The ends lost 1 base at V and 0 bases at J; junction bases unmatched: 4. In DNA form, the CDR3 reads TGTGCCATCAGTGAGTACGGACTAGCGGGAAACTCCTACAATGAGCAGTTCTTC. Its protein product is CAISEYGLAGNSYNEQFF.

This chain uses TRBV28 with TRBJ2-7; TRBD1 agrees at 9 bases. The CDR3 is 14 amino acids. V lost 5 bases, J lost 2 bases, and 4 bases stayed unmatched. From germline, CDR1 is MDHEN and CDR2 SYDVKM. CDR3 loop: CASSPRQGAYEQYF. In nucleotides, the CDR3 is TGTGCCAGCAGTCCAAGACAGGGGGCCTACGAGCAGTACTTC.

The chain recombines TRBV28 with TRBJ1-5; TRBD1 is a possible D gene (6 bases). The CDR3 sequence is 17 residues long. The germline gives CDR1 MDHEN, CDR2 SYDVKM. Trimming removed 7 bases at V and 2 bases at J, with 21 bases between. This chain's CDR3 is CASTSGRRGYGNQPQHF. The CDR3 DNA is TGTGCCAGCACATCAGGGAGGAGGGGGTATGGCAATCAGCCCCAGCATTTT.

This chain uses TRBV15 with TRBJ1-5, with D possibly being TRBD1 (5 bases). Looked up from germline, CDR1 is LNHNV and CDR2 is YYDKDF (reference sequence). The V end lost 0 bases, the J end lost 5 bases, and 8 bases lay between the germline ends. The CDR3 sequence is 14 residues long. The CDR3 DNA follows: TGTGCCACCAGCAGAGAGGGCAGGGATCAGCCCCAGCATTTT. It specifies CATSREGRDQPQHF.

The V gene is TRBV4-1, the J gene TRBJ2-1, with TRBD2 matching over 8 bases. After removal of 6 bases from V and 0 bases from J, the junction contained 10 bases not matched to a gene. This CDR3 is built from 17 residues. Looked up from germline, CDR1 is MGHRA and CDR2 is YSYEKL. The CDR3 here is CASSSLAGPSSYNEQFF. The CDR3 nucleotides read TGCGCCAGCAGTTCGCTAGCGGGTCCGAGCTCCTACAATGAGCAGTTCTTC.

The genes are TRBV29-1 and TRBJ2-1; 9 bases fit TRBD2. The CDR3 has 14 amino acids. J lost 0 bases, V lost 6 bases, and 3 bases had no gene match. Looked up from germline, CDR1 is SQVTM and CDR2 is ANQGSEA. In nucleotides, the CDR3 is TGCAGCGTGGCTAGCGGGATCTCCTACAATGAGCAGTTCTTC. Protein product: CSVASGISYNEQFF.

The chain has TRBV12-5 and TRBJ2-7; D might be TRBD1 or TRBD2, each matching 5 bases. Per germline, CDR1 LGHNT and CDR2 FRNRAP. CDR3 size: 15 residues. CDR3 in amino acids: CAPAQTRGGCYEQYV. DNA of the CDR3: TGTGCCCCAGCCCAGACACGGGGCGGATGCTACGAGCAGTACGTC.

The CDR3 is CASSFVLQETQYF. CDR3 coding DNA: TGTGCCAGCAGCTTCGTCTTACAAGAGACCCAGTACTTC. V and J are TRBV7-2 and TRBJ2-5; D unresolved. This CDR3 is 13 amino acids long. In germline, CDR1 is SGHTA, CDR2 FQGNSA. Trimming pared 3 bases from V and 2 bases from J, leaving 7 bases between.

This clone was seen a single time. The genes are TRBV5-1 and TRBJ2-2; D call uncertain. The germline V and J ends were trimmed by 6 bases and 0 bases, with 18 bases remaining between them. This CDR3 is built from 17 residues. Germline CDR1 reads SGHRS; CDR2 reads YFSETQ. The CDR3 loop is CASTPLGRNSNTGELFF. In nucleotides, the CDR3 is TGCGCCAGCACCCCACTCGGACGGAATTCGAACACCGGGGAGCTGTTTTTT.

CDR3 loop: CAISGTSGGAGDTQYF. The CDR3, as DNA: TGTGCCATCAGTGGGACTAGCGGGGGGGCCGGAGATACGCAGTATTTT. The V call is TRBV10-3, the J call TRBJ2-3; 15 positions agree with TRBD2. This CDR3 spans 16 amino acids. Germline V gene data show CDR1 as ENHRY and CDR2 as SYGVKD. With 4 bases clipped from V and 5 bases from J, the junction kept 4 bases outside the gene matches.